This T cell receptor beta chain was sequenced in a study of T cell responses to AZD1222 COVID-19 vaccine. On this clone: Its antigen remains unidentified.

Here immunoSEQ multiplex PCR was the method, and the copy in TCRdb shows in-frame clones only, minus some. This sample carries 110,000 or so clones, 88% of them seen once, and the ten largest clones take more than 9%. Study results and caveats: Females made up more of the donors, who were largely white British, and clonal diversity may have come out too low.

The ends were cut back, 2 bases at V and 9 bases at J, with 14 bases in the middle. The germline V gene has CDR1 SGHAT and CDR2 FQNNGV. The CDR3 is made up of 14 amino acids. The chain joins TRBV11-2 to TRBJ2-1; TRBD2 might be the D (6 bases). Sequencing used peripheral blood, obtained on day 0 of AZD1222 vaccination. This receptor was identified in an adult in good health. CDR3 nucleotides: TGTGCCAGCAGCTTATCGCGGGGCTCCGTTGAGCAGTTCTTC. It specifies CASSLSRGSVEQFF.